This record concerns one T cell receptor (beta chain) sequence. This clonotype came up a few times. It lacks a known antigen. No qualities accompany the bases; no much larger clone lies one base away. This specimen belongs to a study of T cells after yellow fever vaccination (dated by TCRdb to the late 2010s). Broadly, across the study: The SMART-Seq v4 Ultra Low Input RNA kit was used to prepare libraries from fractions with low cell numbers. To follow T-cell clones before and after primary and booster YFV17D yellow fever vaccination, bulk TCR alpha and beta repertoires were sequenced over time. Blood was drawn at multiple timepoints before and after primary and secondary immunization, with bulk PBMC replicates and cell subsets isolated. Two healthy male donors, one aged 18 to 30 and one aged 30 to 39 years, were included in the cohort. General conclusions and limits of the study: Compared with the primary T-cell response, the secondary T-cell response was weaker but faster, peaking on day 5 rather than day 15. After the booster, most of the clones that had expanded following primary vaccination were detected again (96% of CD4 and around 87% of CD8), which suggests that memory was broadly maintained. The study included only a couple of donors, which limits how far the findings can be generalized. FACS-sorted repertoires could contain abundant contaminating clonotypes from the bulk population, so computational filtering was required. A small share of clonotypes occurred in both CD4 and CD8 compartments, likely arising from convergent recombination.

According to the germline V gene, CDR1 reads SGHVS and CDR2 reads FNYEAQ. Reading from cysteine to phenylalanine, the CDR3 counts 13 amino acids. Only CDR3 DNA is held: 39 bases, read in frame from base 1. Clipping removes 2 bases from V and 8 bases from J, with 3 as the unmatched junction base count. Taken with the paper, the label for treatment or condition translates to: live attenuated yellow fever vaccine strain. A standard Ficoll-Paque protocol was used to isolate PBMCs from peripheral blood. Dynabeads CD4 and CD8 positive selection kits were used to isolate CD4 and CD8 T-cell fractions. TriZol was used to extract RNA from bulk PBMCs, CD4 and CD8 fractions, and dextramer-positive and dextramer-negative fractions. Sequencing was performed on an Illumina NovaSeq 6000. TCR cDNA was synthesized by 5'RACE template switching, through which a universal primer site and unique molecular identifiers were introduced. Priming for cDNA synthesis came from both the TCR alpha and TCR beta constant segments. Library amplification used two PCR steps, and the second PCR step added sample barcodes and sequencing adapters. Sequencing of libraries was performed on Illumina HiSeq 2500 (2x100 bp) or NovaSeq (2x150 bp). Regarding the original processing steps: Reads were demultiplexed and collapsed into UMI consensus sequences with MIGEC, and V(D)J alignment was performed with MiXCR. Vaccine-responding clonotypes were defined with edgeR using replicate PBMC samples, requiring FDR below 0.01 and a log2 fold change above 5 up to day 15. Each bulk clonotype received a CD4 or CD8 identity based on whether the sequenced CD4 or CD8 repertoire contained that clonotype at higher abundance. TCRdb passed the public sequencing reads through fastp at Q25 and MiXCR, retaining productive beta sequences. Each entry merges the rows of one CDR3 protein and shows their most common DNA and genes. The V and J calls and clone size are TCRdb's, not the authors'. This sample holds 340,000 or so distinct CDR3 sequences; 12% were observed only once. Jointly, the top ten make up more than 3% of the sample.

This clonotype was sampled from a man younger than 35 who received the YFV17D yellow fever vaccine. The chain employs TRBV7-6 and TRBJ2-1, and 7 junction bases match TRBD2. The sample here was CD4+ T cells sorted from PBMCs, taken 15 days after the yellow fever booster vaccination. CDR3 reads: CASSLTSADEQFF. DNA sequence: TGTGCCAGCAGCTTAACTAGCGCGGATGAGCAGTTCTTC.